A selection of T cell receptor beta chains follows, all from one sample in a study of human T cells and chemical hapten exposure. Each CDR3 protein is one row after TCRdb ran MiXCR on the RACE reads. This sample carries 100,000 or so distinct CDR3 sequences, about 34% of them seen once, and the ten largest clones take around 2.5%. The material was whole blood, obtained in connection with sensitization to the hapten diphenylcyclopropenone (DPC). The receptors here all came from a man aged 35 to 55 with alopecia areata. Some clones in this sample may be carry-over from other donors' samples. Both conserved end residues are trimmed from each CDR3. Not all rows give a size; the values are once, few, many and, for expanded clones, a class.

size: NA; J: TRBJ2-5; V: TRBV2; CDR3: ASSGGLVETQY
size: NA; J: TRBJ2-3; V: TRBV5-1; CDR3: ASSFVAQGGTDTQY
size: NA; J: TRBJ1-2; V: TRBV29-1; CDR3: SVGPRLTISNYGYT
size: few; J: TRBJ2-1; V: TRBV24-1; CDR3: ATSDFSSPNYNEQF
size: few; J: TRBJ2-1; V: TRBV6-4; CDR3: ASSEVAGGKDEQF
size: NA; J: TRBJ1-2; V: TRBV6-1; CDR3: ASSLGGQGTNYGYT
size: NA; J: TRBJ2-5; V: TRBV7-2; CDR3: ASSRVSGAQETQY
size: NA; J: TRBJ2-3; V: TRBV9; CDR3: ASSVAGDTQY
size: NA; J: TRBJ1-3; V: TRBV6-2/TRBV6-3; CDR3: ASLVGNTIY
size: few; J: TRBJ2-1; V: TRBV12-3/TRBV12-4; CDR3: ASSFGSGGNEQF
size: NA; J: TRBJ2-1; V: TRBV18; CDR3: ASSSTGTPHIDEQF
size: NA; J: TRBJ1-1; V: TRBV12-3/TRBV12-4; CDR3: ASSRTGGGGTEAF
size: many; J: TRBJ2-7; V: TRBV11-1; CDR3: ASSFQGHEQY
size: NA; J: TRBJ2-5; V: TRBV28; CDR3: ASSFGTPGGTQY
size: many; J: TRBJ1-2; V: TRBV6-5; CDR3: ASSTRTGANYGYT
size: NA; J: TRBJ1-4; V: TRBV15; CDR3: ATSSHLKSEGDEKLF
size: few; J: TRBJ2-3; V: TRBV7-2; CDR3: ASSLGGRWTDTQY
size: few; J: TRBJ2-5; V: TRBV7-3; CDR3: ASSLFGTEQETQY
size: NA; J: TRBJ1-1; V: TRBV6-5; CDR3: ARGVVTEAF
size: NA; J: TRBJ2-1; V: TRBV28; CDR3: ASSSTVINEQF
size: NA; J: TRBJ1-3; V: TRBV21-1; CDR3: ASSKSSKSTGNTIY
size: NA; J: TRBJ2-4; V: TRBV28; CDR3: ASSQGGGVENIQY
size: NA; J: TRBJ2-7; V: TRBV10-3; CDR3: AISETAYEQY
size: NA; J: TRBJ2-3; V: TRBV6-2/TRBV6-3; CDR3: ASIGGLSTDTQY
size: few; J: TRBJ1-1; V: TRBV6-6; CDR3: ASKTGGENTEAF
size: few; J: TRBJ2-1; V: TRBV20-1; CDR3: SARANQGTYNEQF
size: NA; J: TRBJ1-5; V: TRBV28; CDR3: ASSNRGTSNQPQH
size: NA; J: TRBJ2-3; V: TRBV27; CDR3: ASSPPPGSTDTQY
size: NA; J: TRBJ2-1; V: TRBV20-1; CDR3: SASLGEGADNEQF
size: NA; J: TRBJ2-7; V: TRBV4-3; CDR3: ASSQTSGSSDEQY
size: NA; J: TRBJ1-2; V: TRBV21-1; CDR3: ASSKGRGDCYGYT
size: NA; J: TRBJ2-3; V: TRBV7-2; CDR3: ASSLTAPRSDTQY
size: few; J: TRBJ2-7; V: TRBV7-8; CDR3: ASSLASSSINPYEQY
size: few; J: TRBJ2-3; V: TRBV20-1; CDR3: SARPLLAGDEDTQY
size: NA; J: TRBJ1-5; V: TRBV29-1; CDR3: SVEEGYGRNQPQH
size: NA; J: TRBJ2-1; V: TRBV6-5; CDR3: ASSYSGTTRDEQF
size: NA; J: TRBJ1-5; V: TRBV6-2/TRBV6-3; CDR3: ASSSQERQPQH
size: few; J: TRBJ2-1; V: TRBV29-1; CDR3: SVDLLAGGGHNSYNEQF
size: few; J: TRBJ2-1; V: TRBV27; CDR3: ASKDPGKNYNEQF
size: NA; J: TRBJ2-1; V: TRBV7-3; CDR3: ASSSGLAGAEQF
size: NA; J: TRBJ2-5; V: TRBV6-2/TRBV6-3; CDR3: ASSYQNLGSSVETQY